This record covers a single TCR beta chain. The target antigen is unknown. Trimming shortened V by 6 bases and J by 6 bases, and 18 bases separated the two germline ends. Germline CDR1 is MDHEN and CDR2 is SYDVKM. The CDR3 extends over 15 amino acids. CD8 cells regarded as naive lacked CD45RO, were positively chosen for CCR7, and omitted terminally differentiated effector memory CD45RA+ cells. Original methodology: Because ImmunoSEQ provided only junction sequences with no quality scores, the filtering differed. Clones were sequenced by immunoSEQ multiplex PCR, and TCRdb holds only the in-frame ones, with some missing. D and trimming were read from the DNA, whereas the V and J calls and clone size are those reported in that table. The sample contains approximately 740,000 clones, more than 85% of which appear only once. These data are taken from a study of shared clonotypes between healthy human individuals.

Study-wide points: In having few donors, the study represented limited genetic and exposure-history diversity. Some naive CD4 clonotypes, around 5%, turned up in common across four donors.

This sequence was found in a young man in good health. Sequencing was carried out using naive CD8+ T cells sorted from blood. The gene calls are TRBV28 and TRBJ2-1; the D gene is possibly TRBD2 (6 bases). CDR3 sequence: CASSVDGQAGNEQFF. The CDR3 DNA is TGTGCCAGCAGCGTAGACGGTCAAGCGGGCAATGAGCAGTTCTTC.